The 16 T cell receptor beta chains in this list originate from one sample, sequenced in a study of cytomegalovirus exposure and HLA in healthy donors (dated by TCRdb to about 2017). The library was generated by the immunoSEQ multiplex PCR assay. For the multiplex PCR, a mixture combining 60 forward primers for TCR Vbeta segments and 13 reverse primers for TCR Jbeta segments was used. The table was pulled from immuneACCESS by TCRdb, which kept in-frame rearrangements only. Such tables lose some clones; where checked, under half of the loss comes from unresolved V genes, and the rest has no known cause. Within this sample are about 83,000 clones, with roughly 77% of them counted one time only. Jointly, the top ten make up around 4.3% of the sample. Sequencing was performed on PBMCs. These receptors were collected from a man in his 60s in good health and CMV-seronegative.

This sequence joins TRBV4-2 and TRBJ1-1, with D possibly matching TRBD1 (6 bases). The CDR3 loop spans 13 amino acids. In germline, CDR1 is LGHNA, CDR2 YNFKEQ. The germline V and J ends were trimmed by 8 bases and 4 bases, with 14 bases remaining between them. The DNA for the CDR3 is TGTGCCAGCGCTAGGGGGTGGAGCACTGAAGCTTTCTTT. It translates to CASARGWSTEAFF.

As concerns this clone: The junction departs from germline at one end; a sequencing error may be responsible. The rearrangement uses TRBV7-9 and TRBJ1-2; 10 bases line up with TRBD1. This CDR3 region has 14 residues. Germline V lookup: CDR1 SEHNR, CDR2 FQNEAQ (reference sequence). The CDR3 sequence: CSSSLDVGQGGNTF. As DNA, the CDR3 is TGTTCCAGCAGCTTAGATGTTGGACAGGGGGGTAACACCTTC.

Details on this clone: At one boundary the junction diverges from the germline segment, which might be a read error. The chain links TRBV7-9 to TRBJ2-2, with D unclear. CDR1 is SEHNR and CDR2 is FQNEAQ in the germline V gene (reference sequence). This CDR3 has 16 residues. The CDR3 here is CTSNSGRPGKAGELFF. In DNA form, the CDR3 reads TGTACCAGCAACTCCGGTCGTCCAGGAAAGGCCGGGGAGCTGTTTTTT.

This clone was picked up a small number of times. The chain joins TRBV2 to TRBJ2-7; D call uncertain. V shed 4 bases and J shed 4 bases, with 17 bases lying between them. CDR1 and CDR2 from the germline V gene are SNHLY and FYNNEI. The CDR3 totals 15 residues. The CDR3 protein is CASSAERTPEYEQYF. The CDR3, as DNA: TGTGCCAGCAGTGCCGAGCGCACTCCGGAGTACGAGCAGTACTTC.

V is TRBV9 and J is TRBJ1-3; D gene unclear. This CDR3 is built from 15 residues. Germline CDR1 SGDLS, CDR2 YYNGEE. The ends were cut back, 4 bases at V and 0 bases at J, with 11 bases in the middle. The CDR3 DNA reads as TGTGCCAGCAGCCCCTTGACAAACTCTGGAAACACCATATATTTT. Encoded protein: CASSPLTNSGNTIYF.

This clone was seen just once. The chain employs TRBV6-1 and TRBJ1-2; 10 bases line up with TRBD1. The CDR3 loop spans 18 amino acids. Losses at the gene ends were 3 bases for V and 4 bases for J; bases not matched to a gene: 14. CDR1 is MNHNS, CDR2 SASEGT, per germline. CDR3 coding DNA: TGTGCCAGCAGTGACAGGGACAGGGGTCCCCTTCGTGGCTATGGCTACACCTTC. Translating it yields CASSDRDRGPLRGYGYTF.

This sequence joins TRBV28 and TRBJ1-4; a possible D gene is TRBD1 (5 bases). V was trimmed by 3 bases and J by 1 base, leaving 6 bases between them. The CDR3 runs to 14 residues. The germline V gene encodes CDR1 MDHEN and CDR2 SYDVKM. In DNA form, the CDR3 reads TGTGCCAGCAGTTTGGGGGGAACTAATGAAAAACTGTTTTTT. Translation gives CASSLGGTNEKLFF.

This clone has only a few counts. The J gene is TRBJ2-2, the V gene TRBV29-1, with 7 bases that match TRBD2. Germline V CDR1 and CDR2: SQVTM, ANQGSEA. V lost 3 bases and J lost 6; bases outside the gene matches: 4. The CDR3 is made up of 13 amino acids. As DNA, the CDR3 is TGCAGCGTTGATCGCGCGGGGGCCGGGGAGCTGTTTTTT. Translation gives CSVDRAGAGELFF.

The chain links TRBV4-1 to TRBJ1-2; 8 bases align to TRBD1. The trim removed 0 bases at V and 5 bases at J, leaving 5 bases unmatched. Per germline, CDR1 MGHRA and CDR2 YSYEKL. The CDR3 consists of 15 residues. The CDR3 sequence is CASSQDAGGFYGYTF. The CDR3 DNA is TGCGCCAGCAGCCAAGATGCAGGGGGCTTTTATGGCTACACCTTC.

This clone was found a few times. J is TRBJ1-2 and V is TRBV5-1, with no clear D. V was trimmed by 4 bases and J by 3 bases, leaving 7 bases between them. Germline V gives CDR1 SGHRS, CDR2 YFSETQ. The CDR3 loop spans 12 amino acids. As DNA, the CDR3 is TGCGCCAGCAGCGCTAACTACTATGGCTACACCTTC. Translated, it gives CASSANYYGYTF.

V usage is TRBV5-5 and J usage is TRBJ1-2, with a tentative D call TRBD1 (6 bases). Trimming took 5 bases from V and 3 from J, leaving 17 bases between them. CDR1 is SGHKS and CDR2 is YYEKEE in the germline V gene (reference sequence). The CDR3 covers 15 residues. Here the CDR3 reads CASSRVRAGDYGYTF. As DNA, the CDR3 is TGTGCCAGCAGTCGCGTCCGTGCAGGGGACTATGGCTACACCTTC.

The chain employs TRBV5-1 and TRBJ2-4, with 14 bases fitting TRBD2. The CDR3 spans 14 residues. The germline V gene encodes CDR1 SGHRS and CDR2 YFSETQ. The trim removed 5 bases at V and 8 bases at J, leaving 3 bases unmatched. This CDR3 is CASRPGLAGDIQYF. The CDR3 nucleotides read TGCGCCAGCAGACCGGGACTAGCGGGGGACATTCAGTACTTC.

The count of this clone is one. The rearrangement links TRBV23-1 to TRBJ2-2; 7 bases align to TRBD2. TRBV23-1 is flagged as an ORF with uncertain function. Unmatched junction bases numbered 16, after V lost 6 bases and J lost 0 bases. The CDR3 loop spans 19 amino acids. The CDR3 loop is CASSYPGEGLMANTGELFF. The CDR3 DNA is TGCGCCAGCAGCTACCCCGGGGAGGGCCTAATGGCGAACACCGGGGAGCTGTTTTTT.

The J gene is TRBJ2-1, the V gene TRBV15; no clear D. The CDR3 spans 17 residues. V lost 1 base to trimming and J lost 2 bases, with 15 bases between them. In germline, CDR1 is LNHNV, CDR2 YYDKDF (reference sequence). Here the CDR3 DNA reads TGTGCCACCAGCAGAGGCGGTGTATCCTCTACCTACAATGAGCAGTTCTTC. This encodes CATSRGGVSSTYNEQFF. Filled out from reference TRBV15 and TRBJ2-1, the complete variable domain reads DAMVIQNPRYQVTQFGKPVTLSCSQTLNHNVMYWYQQKSSQAPKLLFHYYDKDFNNEADTPDNFQSRRPNTSFCFLDIRSPGLGDTAMYLCATSRGGVSSTYNEQFFGPGTRLTVL.

The V gene is TRBV2, the J gene TRBJ1-5; 10 bases align to TRBD1. The CDR3 has 16 amino acids. Germline V gives CDR1 SNHLY, CDR2 FYNNEI. The V segment lost 6 bases and the J segment 3 bases; nucleotides outside the gene matches: 8. Here the CDR3 reads CASRKDRGLHNQPQHF. The CDR3 region has the DNA TGTGCCAGCAGAAAAGACAGGGGGCTACACAATCAGCCCCAGCATTTT.

This chain links TRBV2 with TRBJ1-1; 7 bases are a match to TRBD1. Germline V gives CDR1 SNHLY, CDR2 FYNNEI. The ends lost 8 bases at V and 6 bases at J; junction bases unmatched: 9. This CDR3 is built from 13 residues. This chain's CDR3 is CASPYTGDPEAFF. Written as DNA, the CDR3 is TGTGCCAGCCCCTATACAGGGGACCCTGAAGCTTTCTTT.